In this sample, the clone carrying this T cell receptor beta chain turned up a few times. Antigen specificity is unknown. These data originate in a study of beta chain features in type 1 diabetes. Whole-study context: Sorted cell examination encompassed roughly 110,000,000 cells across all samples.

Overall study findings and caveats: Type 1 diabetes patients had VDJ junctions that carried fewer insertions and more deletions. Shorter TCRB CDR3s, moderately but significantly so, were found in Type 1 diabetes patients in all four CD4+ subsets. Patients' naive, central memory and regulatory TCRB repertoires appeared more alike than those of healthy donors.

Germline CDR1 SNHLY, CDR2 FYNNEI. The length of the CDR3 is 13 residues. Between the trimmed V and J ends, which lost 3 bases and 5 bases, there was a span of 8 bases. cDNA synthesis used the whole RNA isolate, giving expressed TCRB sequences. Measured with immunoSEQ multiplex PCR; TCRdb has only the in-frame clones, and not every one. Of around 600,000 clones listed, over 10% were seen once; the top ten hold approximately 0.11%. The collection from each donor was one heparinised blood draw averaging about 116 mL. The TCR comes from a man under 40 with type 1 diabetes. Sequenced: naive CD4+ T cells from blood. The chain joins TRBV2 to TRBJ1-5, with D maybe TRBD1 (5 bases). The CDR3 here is CASSDQGDQPQHF. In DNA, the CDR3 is TGTGCCAGCAGTGATCAGGGAGATCAGCCCCAGCATTTT.